Shown below are 14 T cell receptor beta chains from a single sample sequenced in a study of low-dose radiotherapy and immunotherapy resistance in tumors. TRAV- and TRBV-specific primers, spanning alpha and beta chains, primed first-strand cDNA. Over 20 PCR cycles, TCRs were amplified from a constant-region primer and V-primer adapter. A single record per CDR3 protein comes from TCRdb applying MiXCR to the reads. The sample carries 85,000 to 95,000 distinct CDR3 sequences, 9.4% recorded once. The sample's time point: before trial treatment. The sequences come from PBMCs, collected before treatment. These receptors came from a male donor with prostate cancer.

The chain has TRBV6-5 and TRBJ2-5, with TRBD1 as a possible D gene (6 bases). The V and J ends lost 2 bases and 6 bases respectively, with 13 bases between them. This CDR3 is 14 amino acids long. Germline V gene lookup returns CDR1 MNHEY and CDR2 SVGAGI. The CDR3 DNA reads TGTGCCAGCAGTTACAGGGCAGGGGAGAAGACCCAGTACTTC. Encoded protein: CASSYRAGEKTQYF.

The V gene is TRBV10-3, the J gene TRBJ1-2, with 8 bases matching TRBD1. Trimming cost V 10 bases and J 8 bases; bases outside gene matches: 9. CDR3 length: 12 residues. The germline gives CDR1 ENHRY, CDR2 SYGVKD. DNA for the CDR3: TGTGCCAGCGGCACAGGGGGGGAGGGCTACACCTTC. Encoded protein: CASGTGGEGYTF.

This clonotype has ten or more counts. The V call is TRBV12-3 or TRBV12-4, the J call TRBJ2-1; D unresolved. CDR3 length: 12 residues. Trimming cost V 6 bases and J 12 bases, with 15 bases left between them. The chain's CDR3 is CASSSEETGQFF. The DNA for the CDR3 is TGTGCCAGCAGCAGTGAAGAAACGGGGCAGTTCTTC.

This clonotype came up many times. The rearrangement joins TRBV19 to TRBJ2-7; D is uncertain. CDR3 length: 14 amino acids. Germline V gives CDR1 LNHDA, CDR2 SQIVND (reference sequence). V lost 7 bases and J 1 base, leaving 14 bases between the germline ends. The CDR3 loop reads CASTPWAGSYEQYF. The DNA of the CDR3 is TGTGCCAGTACCCCCTGGGCAGGATCCTACGAGCAGTACTTC.

In its sample, this clonotype was seen many times. The chain joins TRBV23-1 to TRBJ2-3; 8 positions match TRBD2. TRBV23-1 is noted as an ORF with a role that remains uncertain. V lost 5 bases and J lost 0; bases outside the gene matches: 13. There are 18 residues in the CDR3. The chain's CDR3 is CASSDRLAGGTSTDTQYF. CDR3 bases: TGCGCCAGCAGTGACCGGCTAGCGGGTGGAACTAGCACAGATACGCAGTATTTT.

This clonotype was observed at least ten times. The chain uses TRBV5-1 and TRBJ2-2; 10 nucleotides line up with TRBD1. CDR1 and CDR2 from the germline V gene are SGHRS and YFSETQ. The CDR3 sequence is 16 residues long. V lost 1 base and J lost 4; bases outside the gene matches: 4. The CDR3 DNA sequence: TGCGCCAGCAGCTTGTCTGGGACAGGGGTCACCGGGGAGCTGTTTTTT. This codes for CASSLSGTGVTGELFF.

This clonotype was recorded at least ten times. The chain is built from TRBV7-3 and TRBJ1-1; 7 nucleotides align to TRBD1. With V trimmed by 5 bases and J by 2 bases, 8 bases remained unmatched. Germline assignment: CDR1 SGHTA and CDR2 FQGTGA. The length of the CDR3 is 15 residues. CDR3 loop: CASSPSGTDNTEAFF. In DNA form, the CDR3 reads TGTGCCAGCAGCCCATCCGGGACAGATAACACTGAAGCTTTCTTT.

This clonotype has at least ten counts. The chain couples TRBV7-2 to TRBJ2-5; the D call may be TRBD1 or TRBD2 (5 bases each). V lost 8 bases, J lost 4 bases, and 20 bases lay in between. The CDR3 is made up of 15 amino acids. CDR1 SGHTA and CDR2 FQGNSA come from the germline V gene. The CDR3 DNA reads as TGTGCCAGCTCACTAAATATCGGGGACGCAGAGACCCAGTACTTC. This sequence encodes CASSLNIGDAETQYF.

In its sample, this clonotype was seen many times. The chain employs TRBV5-1 and TRBJ2-7; 10 nucleotides align to TRBD1. This CDR3 spans 14 amino acids. The germline V gene has CDR1 SGHRS and CDR2 YFSETQ. The trim removed 4 bases at V and 5 bases at J, leaving 6 bases unmatched. The CDR3 DNA reads TGCGCCAGCAGCAGAGGGACAGGGGTCGACGAGCAGTACTTC. It codes for CASSRGTGVDEQYF.

This clonotype was detected ten times or more. J is TRBJ2-5 and V is TRBV7-2; D is undetermined. The ends were cut back, 5 bases at V and 5 bases at J, with 9 bases in the middle. The CDR3 length is 12 residues. Germline CDR1 SGHTA, CDR2 FQGNSA. For the CDR3, the DNA is TGTGCCAGCAGCCTGAGGCGGGAGACCCAGTACTTC. This gives the protein CASSLRRETQYF.

This clonotype has at least ten counts. The chain combines TRBV6-1 with TRBJ1-1; D perhaps matches TRBD1 (5 bases). The length of the CDR3 is 14 residues. V shed 5 bases and J shed 1 base, with 11 bases lying between them. Germline CDR1 reads MNHNS; CDR2 reads SASEGT. CDR3 coding DNA: TGTGCCAGCAGTAGGGACGCGCCGAACACTGAAGCTTTCTTT. Residues: CASSRDAPNTEAFF.

This clonotype was detected ten times or more. This chain uses TRBV4-2 with TRBJ2-1, with D unclear. The CDR3 is made up of 18 amino acids. The V gene's germline CDR1 is LGHNA and CDR2 YNFKEQ. V gave up 0 bases and J gave up 4 bases, with 19 bases separating them. DNA of the CDR3: TGTGCCAGCAGCCAAGACGCTCCGATAAGACACCTTTACAATGAGCAGTTCTTC. Encoded protein: CASSQDAPIRHLYNEQFF.

In this sample, this clonotype turned up many times. The V and J genes are TRBV12-3 or TRBV12-4 and TRBJ2-6, with 8 bases lining up with TRBD1. The V segment lost 8 bases and the J segment 0 bases; nucleotides outside the gene matches: 9. CDR3 length equals 17 residues. CDR3 nucleotides: TGTGCCAGCGTCCGGGACAGGTTAAGCTCTGGGGCCAACGTCCTGACTTTC. Protein product: CASVRDRLSSGANVLTF.

At least ten counts were recorded for this clonotype. This chain joins TRBV5-1 and TRBJ2-7, with 7 bases matching TRBD1. The CDR3 length is 16 residues. Germline CDR1 reads SGHRS; CDR2 reads YFSETQ. V lost 4 bases, J lost 2 bases, and 12 bases stayed unmatched. CDR3 in amino acids: CASSRGRQGRTYEQYF. The CDR3 nucleotides are TGCGCCAGCAGCAGAGGCAGACAGGGCAGGACCTACGAGCAGTACTTC.